This TCR beta chain was sequenced for a study of brain T cells in children with intractable seizures. Sequencing was limited to surgery cases with top T cell transcript signatures in brain tissue. Measured with immunoSEQ multiplex PCR; TCRdb has only the in-frame clones, and not every one. This repertoire shows fewer than 85,000 clones, just over 90% found once; its top ten account for under 2%. The CDR3 extends over 13 amino acids. V was trimmed by 6 bases and J by 1 base, leaving 9 bases between them. CDR1 is LNHDA and CDR2 is SQIVND in the germline V gene (reference sequence). Sequenced material: peripheral blood, taken at surgery. The sequence was collected from a boy under three years old with tuberous sclerosis and intractable seizures. The gene calls are TRBV19 and TRBJ1-1; a possible D gene is TRBD1 (6 bases). The CDR3 nucleotides are TGTGCCAGTAGGTGGACAGAGAACACTGAAGCTTTCTTT. Translation gives CASRWTENTEAFF. Full variable domain (missing parts from reference TRBV19 and TRBJ1-1): DGGITQSPKYLFRKEGQNVTLSCEQNLNHDAMYWYRQDPGQGLRLIYYSQIVNDFQKGDIAEGYSVSREKKESFPLTVTSAQKNPTAFYLCASRWTENTEAFFGQGTRLTVV.